This T cell receptor (beta chain) was sequenced for a study of T cells in Graves' hyperthyroidism and ophthalmopathy. This clonotype was observed a single time. No antigen is known for it. The junction does not match germline at one end; this may be a read error. The CDR3 runs 9 residues. From germline, CDR1 is SNHLY and CDR2 FYNNEI. TCR beta CDR3 regions were amplified from RNA transcripts. The HTBI primer set drove a first-round RT-PCR of the TCR CDR3. Each CDR3 protein is one row after TCRdb ran MiXCR on the multiplex PCR reads. The sample lists about 570,000 distinct CDR3 sequences; 46% were seen once. Whole-study findings and limits: Ophthalmopathy got predicted by the model a median roughly six months before its onset. Within blood appeared most thyroid clonotypes that had expanded above 0.001.

This receptor was obtained from an adult woman with Graves' disease, either hyperthyroidism or ophthalmopathy (not recorded which). The chain carries TRBV2 and TRBJ1-2; D is ambiguous. Sequenced material: peripheral blood or thyroid tissue (not recorded which). The CDR3 coding sequence is TGTGCCAGCAGCGGTAGCGGGAGCTTC. This encodes CASSGSGSF.